Following are 14 T cell receptor beta chains from one sample sequenced in a study of regulatory T cells in long-lasting Graves disease. Time point indicated: newly diagnosed GD, antithyroid drugs for less than 3 months. From RNA extracted from PBMCs, the TCR library was made. Arm-PCR of CDR3 regions and iRepertoire HTBI primers were the basis on which TCR beta libraries were built. TCRdb re-called the multiplex PCR reads with MiXCR, one entry per CDR3 protein. This sample has about 620,000 distinct CDR3 sequences; around 17% occur once, and the top ten carry roughly 18%. These data were likewise used in another study, on T cells in Graves' hyperthyroidism and ophthalmopathy.

Sample: peripheral blood mononuclear cells (PBMCs), taken at new diagnosis, from a patient treated with antithyroid drugs. The receptors stem from a woman under 40 with Graves disease.

The chain is built from TRBV27 and TRBJ1-3, with unresolved D. The V gene's germline CDR1 is MNHEY and CDR2 SMNVEV (reference sequence). The CDR3 has 14 amino acids. The V gene lost 6 bases and the J gene lost 4 bases, with 13 bases spanning the gap. Here the CDR3 reads CASRRSALGNTIYF. In nucleotides, the CDR3 is TGTGCCAGCAGAAGGAGTGCGCTGGGAAACACCATATATTTT.

The CDR3 DNA reads TGTGCCAGCAGCCTTTATGCGGGGGGGAGCTACGAGCAGTACTTC. The encoded protein is CASSLYAGGSYEQYF. The rearrangement joins TRBV4-2 to TRBJ2-7, with 9 bases matching TRBD2. CDR1 and CDR2 (germline): LGHNA, YNFKEQ. The trim removed 4 bases at V and 3 bases at J, leaving 7 bases unmatched. The length of the CDR3 is 15 residues.

The rearrangement joins TRBV5-6 to TRBJ2-7, with D hard to call. Germline CDR1 and CDR2: SGHDT and YYEEEE. This CDR3 region has 16 residues. The V end was cut by 0 bases, the J end by 2 bases, with 15 bases between. CDR3 in amino acids: CASSLGLSPLTYEQYF. As DNA, the CDR3 is TGTGCCAGCAGCTTGGGTCTCTCCCCTTTGACCTACGAGCAGTACTTC.

As for this clonotype: Given a much more abundant clone one base away, this may be a read error. This CDR3 fails to terminate in the conserved phenylalanine or tryptophan, so it likely reflects a read error. The V gene is TRBV12-3 or TRBV12-4, the J gene TRBJ2-7; tentatively, D is TRBD2 (5 bases). The ends were cut back, 3 bases at V and 6 bases at J, with 12 bases in the middle. The CDR3 loop spans 13 amino acids. The CDR3 DNA is TGTGCCAGCAGTTTTGAGGGAGTCAGCGAGCAGTACTAC. Protein: CASSFEGVSEQYY.

The table lists this clonotype with a few counts. The CDR3 sequence is CSARGGTGGSYEQYF. The CDR3, as DNA: TGCAGTGCTAGGGGGGGGACAGGGGGCTCCTACGAGCAGTACTTC. The rearrangement uses TRBV20-1 and TRBJ2-7; 11 bases agree with TRBD1. This CDR3 has 15 residues. V shed 3 bases, J shed 0 bases, and the junction held 4 bases outside the gene matches. Germline V gene lookup returns CDR1 DFQATT and CDR2 SNEGSKA (reference sequence).

The V gene is TRBV30, the J gene TRBJ2-2; 9 bases match TRBD2. This CDR3 is built from 15 residues. V gave up 0 bases and J gave up 5 bases; unmatched junction bases: 4. In germline, CDR1 is GTSNPN, CDR2 SVGIG (reference sequence). The CDR3 DNA reads TGTGCCTGGAGTGTGCTAGCGGGAAGAACCGGGGAGCTGTTTTTT. Its protein product is CAWSVLAGRTGELFF.

The table lists this clonotype with a few counts. The rearrangement links TRBV6-1 to TRBJ1-5; tentatively, D is TRBD1 (5 bases). The ends were cut back, 5 bases at V and 0 bases at J, with 14 bases in the middle. Germline V lookup: CDR1 MNHNS, CDR2 SASEGT. CDR3 length equals 16 residues. The CDR3 loop reads CASSPQVPGSNQPQHF. The DNA of the CDR3 is TGTGCCAGCAGTCCACAGGTTCCTGGTAGCAATCAGCCCCAGCATTTT.

This rearrangement joins TRBV10-3 to TRBJ2-2; D might be TRBD1 or TRBD2, each matching 6 bases. The V end lost 6 bases, the J end lost 6 bases, and 14 bases lay between the germline ends. The CDR3 is 14 residues long. CDR1 and CDR2 from the germline V gene are ENHRY and SYGVKD. Here the CDR3 DNA reads TGTGCCATCAGGGAGGGGGGCGCGGCCGGGGAGCTGTTTTTT. Translation: CAIREGGAAGELFF.

This clonotype was observed a few times. The rearrangement links TRBV7-2 to TRBJ1-6; 9 positions agree with TRBD1. The germline gives CDR1 SGHTA, CDR2 FQGNSA. V lost 6 bases and J lost 6; bases outside the gene matches: 9. The length of the CDR3 is 16 residues. The CDR3 coding sequence is TGTGCCAGCAGAACTACAGGGGGCACCGGTAATTCACCCCTCCACTTT. Encoded protein: CASRTTGGTGNSPLHF. Combining the CDR3 with reference TRBV7-2 and TRBJ1-6 gives the whole variable domain GAGVSQSPSNKVTEKGKDVELRCDPISGHTALYWYRQSLGQGLEFLIYFQGNSAPDKSGLPSDRFSAERTGGSVSTLTIQRTQQEDSAVYLCASRTTGGTGNSPLHFGNGTRLTVT.

The chain uses TRBV30 and TRBJ1-5; 9 nucleotides agree with TRBD1. Trimming cost V 2 bases and J 6 bases; bases outside gene matches: 17. The CDR3 sequence is 18 residues long. The germline gives CDR1 GTSNPN, CDR2 SVGIG (reference sequence). DNA of the CDR3: TGTGCCTGGAGTCGGGACAGGGTTGGCGGAGGGGTTGGTCAGCCCCAGCATTTT. It encodes CAWSRDRVGGGVGQPQHF.

This chain links TRBV7-2 with TRBJ2-1; D perhaps matches TRBD2 (6 bases). Looked up from germline, CDR1 is SGHTA and CDR2 is FQGNSA. The CDR3 has 17 residues. V gave up 3 bases and J gave up 3 bases, with 18 bases separating them. This CDR3 is CASSFTKGLRVYNEQFF. CDR3 in DNA: TGTGCCAGCAGCTTTACGAAGGGACTCCGGGTCTACAATGAGCAGTTCTTC.

Comment on this clonotype: One end of the junction varies from germline; a read error may be responsible. V gene TRBV20-1 combines with J gene TRBJ2-1, with 8 bases matching TRBD1. Looked up from germline, CDR1 is DFQATT and CDR2 is SNEGSKA (reference sequence). The CDR3 is 14 residues long. CDR3 amino acids: CSAPNPGQGNKQFF. In DNA, the CDR3 is TGCAGTGCCCCAAATCCAGGACAGGGCAATAAGCAGTTCTTC.

Only a few counts were recorded for this clonotype. The chain couples TRBV10-3 to TRBJ2-2; 12 nucleotides agree with TRBD1. V trimming: 0 bases; J trimming: 3 bases; junction bases outside the gene matches: 8. This CDR3 has 19 residues. Germline values: CDR1 ENHRY, CDR2 SYGVKD. DNA for the CDR3: TGTGCCATCAGTGAGTCTTTGGGACAGGGGGCGAAGGACACCGGGGAGCTGTTTTTT. This sequence encodes CAISESLGQGAKDTGELFF.

This chain joins TRBV11-2 and TRBJ2-5; D is perhaps TRBD2 (5 bases). The CDR3 loop spans 15 amino acids. Trimming took 2 bases from V and 0 from J, leaving 10 bases between them. From germline, CDR1 is SGHAT and CDR2 FQNNGV. The CDR3 sequence: CASSLLPGYQETQYF. CDR3 in DNA: TGTGCCAGCAGCTTACTGCCGGGGTACCAAGAGACCCAGTACTTC.